The source of this T cell receptor (beta chain) is a study of cytomegalovirus exposure and HLA in healthy donors. Overall study context: The Caucasian-associated ancestry cluster held around 76% of roughly 370 genotyped donors. The study, taken as a whole, reports: Reportedly, TCR beta sequences accurately predicted HLA-A and HLA-B alleles in most subjects.

V lost 1 base and J 8 bases, leaving 20 bases between the germline ends. Germline values: CDR1 MGHRA, CDR2 YSYEKL. CDR3 length: 16 residues. To note about this clone: Its antigen is not known.

PCR was performed using 60 Vbeta and 13 Jbeta primers. Authors' analysis steps: Unique TCR beta chains numbered 60 million to 100 million in a later analysis, with around 10 million shared. Data came from immunoSEQ multiplex PCR; TCRdb stores just in-frame clones and leaves some out. Clone size and the V and J calls come from that table; the DNA yielded D and trimming. The table lists 100,000 to 130,000 clones, around two thirds of them singletons. V usage is TRBV4-1 and J usage is TRBJ1-2; D may be TRBD1 (6 bases). The specimen sequenced was PBMCs. The clonotype was recovered from a woman aged 40-49 years in good health and CMV-seropositive. CDR3 residues: CASSQGTIGGVEGYTF. The DNA of the CDR3 is TGCGCCAGCAGCCAAGGGACCATAGGGGGAGTGGAAGGCTACACCTTC.